This T cell receptor (beta chain) was sequenced during a study of T cell responses to AZD1222 COVID-19 vaccine. Overall study findings and caveats: Scientists sampled the repertoires only once the peak T cell response had passed. Close to half of all spike-specific TCRs reportedly target regions of the variants that are unmutated. White British people made up most donors, females outnumbered males, and clonal diversity was possibly underestimated.

The table came from immunoSEQ multiplex PCR; TCRdb's copy has only in-frame clones and leaves some out. The data hold about 130,000 clones, with approximately 92% observed a single time. Trimming took 3 bases from V and 8 from J, leaving 13 bases between them. Germline V gives CDR1 KGHSH, CDR2 LQKENI. The CDR3 length is 14 residues. In this sample, this clone turned up once. Its matching antigen is unknown. Timing groups of about 4 and about 12 weeks for second doses were pooled. Material: peripheral blood, obtained 28 days after the second AZD1222 dose. This sequence joins TRBV18 and TRBJ1-4; D unclear. The sequence was obtained from an adult who received the AZD1222 COVID-19 vaccine. The CDR3 DNA reads as TGTGCCAGCTCACCGCCCTCAGGAGGCGAAAAACTGTTTTTT. This encodes CASSPPSGGEKLFF.